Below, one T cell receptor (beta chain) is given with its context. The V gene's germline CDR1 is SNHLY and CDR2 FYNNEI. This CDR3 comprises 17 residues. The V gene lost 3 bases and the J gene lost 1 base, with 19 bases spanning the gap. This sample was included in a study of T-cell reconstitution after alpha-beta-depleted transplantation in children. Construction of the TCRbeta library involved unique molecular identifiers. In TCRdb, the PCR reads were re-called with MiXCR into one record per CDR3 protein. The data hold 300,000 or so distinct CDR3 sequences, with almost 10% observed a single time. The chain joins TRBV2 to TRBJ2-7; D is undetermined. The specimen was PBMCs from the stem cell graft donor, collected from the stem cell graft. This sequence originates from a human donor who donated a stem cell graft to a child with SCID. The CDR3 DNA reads TGTGCCAGCAGTGATGGCAGGTTCGTTTTTGGGTCCTACGAGCAGTACTTC. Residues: CASSDGRFVFGSYEQYF.